The 10 T cell receptor beta chains below were found in one sample sequenced in a study of human T cells and chemical hapten exposure. Time point denoted: patch test 3, about 24 weeks after DPC sensitization. Treatment defined: therapeutic diphenylcyclopropenone sensitization with weekly scalp DPC. It was unfractionated whole blood from which total RNA was extracted. TCRdb passed the RACE reads through MiXCR, listing each CDR3 protein once. This table has some 39,000 distinct CDR3 sequences, over 7.5% appearing once. Source: whole blood, taken in connection with sensitization to the hapten diphenylcyclopropenone (DPC). These receptors came from a man over 45 with alopecia areata. Some clones in this sample may be carry-over from other donors' samples.

This clonotype was seen ten or more times. The chain uses TRBV19 and TRBJ1-5; D unclear. CDR1 is LNHDA and CDR2 is SQIVND in the germline V gene (reference sequence). The ends were cut back, 7 bases at V and 6 bases at J, with 19 bases in the middle. The CDR3 is 15 residues long. CDR3 DNA sequence: TGTGCCAGTACCGACCAATACCGCCTTCGTCAGCCCCAGCATTTT. Amino acid sequence: CASTDQYRLRQPQHF.

This clonotype showed up just a few times. V is TRBV2 and J is TRBJ2-1, with D possibly TRBD2 on 7 matching bases. V was pared by 7 bases and J by 4 bases, with 17 bases between. CDR3 length equals 15 residues. Per the germline V gene, CDR1 is SNHLY and CDR2 is FYNNEI. CDR3 region: CASTRGGGVYNEQFF. CDR3 bases: TGTGCCAGCACTCGAGGAGGGGGGGTGTACAATGAGCAGTTCTTC.

CDR3 residues: CASSLASGQVEQYF. The CDR3 DNA sequence: TGCGCCAGCAGCTTGGCCAGCGGTCAGGTCGAGCAGTACTTC. The chain is built from TRBV5-1 and TRBJ2-7; TRBD2 is a possible D gene (5 bases). CDR3 size: 14 residues. Germline CDR1 is SGHRS and CDR2 is YFSETQ. The ends were cut back, 0 bases at V and 6 bases at J, with 13 bases in the middle.

This chain links TRBV2 with TRBJ2-2; D remains unclear. The CDR3 sequence is 15 residues long. Trimming removed 6 bases from V and 7 bases from J, with 18 bases in between. CDR1 and CDR2 from the germline V gene are SNHLY and FYNNEI. CDR3 loop: CASRRSPGSGGELFF. DNA for the CDR3: TGTGCCAGCAGAAGGTCCCCCGGGTCGGGCGGGGAGCTGTTTTTT.

Ten or more counts support this clonotype. This chain connects TRBV29-1 to TRBJ2-3; TRBD2 is a possible D gene (5 bases). V was clipped by 6 bases and J by 0 bases, with 16 bases between them. CDR3 length: 15 amino acids. In germline, CDR1 is SQVTM, CDR2 ANQGSEA. CDR3 sequence (DNA): TGCAGCGTGCATACCGTTGGGGAGAGCACAGATACGCAGTATTTT. Residues: CSVHTVGESTDTQYF.

The sample holds a few counts of this clonotype. This chain uses TRBV28 with TRBJ1-1; no definite D call. The V end lost 5 bases, the J end lost 2 bases, and 12 bases lay between the germline ends. The CDR3 consists of 14 residues. CDR1 and CDR2 (germline): MDHEN, SYDVKM. This CDR3 is CASSPAGINTEAFF. CDR3 nucleotides: TGTGCCAGCAGTCCCGCGGGCATCAACACTGAAGCTTTCTTT. Using reference TRBV28 and TRBJ1-1 for the parts outside the CDR3, the full variable domain is DVKVTQSSRYLVKRTGEKVFLECVQDMDHENMFWYRQDPGLGLRLIYFSYDVKMKEKGDIPEGYSVSREKKERFSLILESASTNQTSMYLCASSPAGINTEAFFGQGTRLTVV.

This clonotype was counted only a few times. The V and J genes are TRBV29-1 and TRBJ2-2, with 12 nucleotides matching TRBD2. Germline loops: CDR1 SQVTM, CDR2 ANQGSEA. This CDR3 is built from 13 residues. Unmatched junction bases numbered 1, after V lost 4 bases and J lost 7 bases. In DNA, the CDR3 is TGCAGCGTTGCGACTAGCGGGGGCGGGGAGCTGTTTTTT. It is translated as CSVATSGGGELFF.

The genes are TRBV3-1 and TRBJ2-7; 7 bases fit TRBD2. CDR1 is LGHDT and CDR2 is YNNKEL in the germline V gene (reference sequence). J gave up 2 bases and V 7 bases, and 5 bases lay outside the gene matches. This CDR3 is built from 13 residues. CDR3 protein: CASTYGGTYEQYF. The CDR3 DNA sequence: TGTGCCAGCACATACGGGGGGACCTACGAGCAGTACTTC.

This clonotype occurred many times. V and J are TRBV5-4 and TRBJ2-3, with 8 nucleotides matching TRBD2. The CDR3 loop spans 15 amino acids. Germline CDR1 SGHNT, CDR2 YYREEE (reference sequence). The J segment lost 4 bases and the V segment lost 1 base, leaving 5 bases of the junction unmatched. The CDR3 DNA reads as TGTGCCAGCAGCTTGTCCAGCGGGAGACCAGATACGCAGTATTTT. Translating gives CASSLSSGRPDTQYF.

This clonotype was counted many times. The rearrangement joins TRBV6-4 to TRBJ2-3; D gene uncertain. This CDR3 has 17 amino acids. With 7 bases removed from V and 4 bases from J, the gap between germline ends came to 24 bases. The germline CDR1 and CDR2 sequences are MRHNA and SNTAGT. The CDR3 reads CASNEVALREKPDTQYF. The CDR3 nucleotides are TGTGCCAGCAATGAAGTTGCCTTGCGTGAAAAACCAGATACGCAGTATTTT.